The clone carrying this T cell receptor (beta chain) was detected once. Its antigen is not identified. As defined, naive CD8 cells were CD45RO-negative and positively selected for CCR7, with terminally differentiated effector memory CD45RA+ cells excluded. Caucasian adults residing in Nashville, Tennessee made up all the donors. Generated by immunoSEQ multiplex PCR, the TCRdb table keeps only in-frame clones and is missing some. Among around 2.1 million clones, approximately 94% were seen once, and the ten largest hold more than 1.5%. The data stem from a study of shared clonotypes between healthy human individuals. Study as a whole: Each donor contributed plates that comprised three CD4 naive, three CD4 memory, two CD8 naive and one CD8 memory.

Study-wide findings and caveats: The study generally estimated greater richness for naive than memory subsets.

Trimming removed 5 bases from V and 11 bases from J, with 21 bases in between. The CDR3 has 14 residues. Per germline, CDR1 LNHNV and CDR2 YYDKDF (reference sequence). The chain links TRBV15 to TRBJ1-1; no reliable D call. The source of this sequence is a man aged 18 to 29 in good health. Some clones in this sample may be carry-over from other donors' samples. What was sequenced was naive CD8+ T cells from PBMCs. This chain's CDR3 is CATSDGRTGNGAFF. CDR3 DNA sequence: TGTGCCACCAGCGATGGACGAACCGGGAATGGGGCTTTCTTT.